The rows below give T cell receptor beta chains drawn from one sample of a study of cytomegalovirus exposure and HLA in healthy donors. Generated by immunoSEQ multiplex PCR, the TCRdb table keeps only in-frame clones and is missing some. The table shows roughly 300,000 clones, with approximately 90% occurring only once. The sample was PBMCs. Source of these receptors: a woman aged 25 to 39 in good health and CMV-seropositive. CDR3s include the opening cysteine and the closing phenylalanine or tryptophan. A D gene is named only where the DNA matches it firmly. Clone size is given for some rows only: seen once, a few or many times, or a class if the clone is expanded.

d_call j_call v_call clone_size cdr3_nt cdr3_aa
TRBD2 TRBJ2-5 TRBV28 - TGCTTGGTTGGCGGGAGCGTCCAAGAGACCCAGTACTTC CLVGGSVQETQYF
- TRBJ1-1 TRBV18 - TGTGCCAGCTCACCGACTTCTTCGACTGAAGCTTTCTTT CASSPTSSTEAFF
TRBD2 TRBJ2-5 TRBV7-9 - TGTGCCAGCAAGAGGGAGGGTTCCGGGACCCAGTACTTC CASKREGSGTQYF
TRBD1 TRBJ1-4 TRBV27 - TGTGCCAGCAGTTTACCCCGGGACAGAGCAACTAATGAAAAACTGTTTTTT CASSLPRDRATNEKLFF
- TRBJ1-1 TRBV30 few TGTGCCTGGAGGGATAACTCGAACACTGAAGCTTTCTTT CAWRDNSNTEAFF
TRBD1 TRBJ1-2 TRBV4-1 - TGCGCCAGCAGCCAAGAGTTGACAGGGGGGGTCTGGGGTGGCTACACCTTC CASSQELTGGVWGGYTF
TRBD1 TRBJ1-1 TRBV9 - TGTGCCAGCAGCGGCCCGGGACAGGGGATGAACACTGAAGCTTTCTTT CASSGPGQGMNTEAFF
- TRBJ2-5 TRBV13 - TGTGCCAGCAGCTTAGGCCGCGCGTTCGGCCAGTACTTC CASSLGRAFGQYF
- TRBJ2-7 TRBV27 - TGTGCCAGCAGACGAACTGGGGGATACGAGCAGTACTTC CASRRTGGYEQYF
- TRBJ1-4 TRBV7-2 many TGTGCCAGCAGCTTTATAGATGAAAAACTGTTTTTT CASSFIDEKLFF
- TRBJ2-1 TRBV7-9 - TGTGCCAGCAGCTGGACAGATCACCACAATGAGCAGTTCTTC CASSWTDHHNEQFF